The 28 T cell receptor beta chains below come from one sample, sequenced in a study of long-term antiretroviral therapy in people with HIV. Version v3.0 of the immunoSEQ assay ran at survey level. Sequencing was performed with immunoSEQ multiplex PCR; in TCRdb, only in-frame clones are kept and a portion is missing. The sample gives about 33,000 clones, around 80% of which show up once; 7.1% is in the top ten. The material sequenced was unsorted PBMCs, taken 2 years after starting antiretroviral therapy. The source of these receptors is a woman in her forties or fifties with HIV.

The V call is TRBV7-3, the J call TRBJ2-3, with 7 bases fitting TRBD2. The germline CDR1 and CDR2 sequences are SGHTA and FQGTGA. CDR3 length equals 15 residues. Trimming took 3 bases from V and 0 from J; bases not matched to a gene: 3. The CDR3 DNA is TGTGCCAGCAGCTTCCTCGGGGGGAGCACAGATACGCAGTATTTT. Protein: CASSFLGGSTDTQYF.

This chain uses TRBV4-1 with TRBJ2-1; no definite D call. Germline-derived CDR1 and CDR2 are MGHRA and YSYEKL. V was pared by 0 bases and J by 6 bases, with 6 bases between. The CDR3 is made up of 13 amino acids. Here the CDR3 DNA reads TGCGCCAGCAGCCAAGATTTAGGCAATGAGCAGTTCTTC. It specifies CASSQDLGNEQFF.

The chain recombines TRBV7-2 with TRBJ2-2; TRBD1 might be the D (6 bases). There are 15 residues in the CDR3. The V gene's germline CDR1 is SGHTA and CDR2 FQGNSA. V lost 5 bases and J 2 bases, leaving 12 bases between the germline ends. The CDR3 region has the DNA TGTGCCAGCAGCCTGGGGGCCTCCAACACCGGGGAGCTGTTTTTT. This gives the protein CASSLGASNTGELFF. Full variable domain (remainder filled in from reference TRBV7-2 and TRBJ2-2): GAGVSQSPSNKVTEKGKDVELRCDPISGHTALYWYRQSLGQGLEFLIYFQGNSAPDKSGLPSDRFSAERTGGSVSTLTIQRTQQEDSAVYLCASSLGASNTGELFFGEGSRLTVL.

The chain employs TRBV5-1 and TRBJ2-7, with 9 bases identical to TRBD1. This CDR3 spans 18 amino acids. J lost 0 bases, V lost 3 bases, and 13 bases had no gene match. The germline V gene encodes CDR1 SGHRS and CDR2 YFSETQ. The CDR3 region has the DNA TGCGCCAGCAGCTCTCATCTACTACAGGGGGCCAGCTCCTACGAGCAGTACGTC. This codes for CASSSHLLQGASSYEQYV.

The chain is built from TRBV18 and TRBJ1-1, with TRBD1 matching over 7 bases. V shed 3 bases, J shed 5 bases, and the junction held 15 bases outside the gene matches. Germline assignment: CDR1 KGHSH and CDR2 LQKENI. This CDR3 has 17 amino acids. CDR3 loop: CASSPVVGGQGGTEAFF. CDR3 nucleotides: TGTGCCAGCTCACCGGTGGTCGGGGGGCAGGGGGGAACTGAAGCTTTCTTT.

This chain joins TRBV19 and TRBJ2-2; TRBD2 aligns across 9 bases. Germline trimming cut 9 bases from V and 4 bases from J; bases unmatched to any gene: 6. The CDR3 contains 14 residues. In germline, CDR1 is LNHDA, CDR2 SQIVND (reference sequence). CDR3 nucleotides: TGTGCCAGCGGGGTAGCGGGGGCCACCGGGGAGCTGTTTTTT. This sequence encodes CASGVAGATGELFF.

The V and J genes are TRBV6-4 and TRBJ1-2, with TRBD1 identical over 9 bases. The CDR3 runs 15 residues. CDR1 is MRHNA, CDR2 SNTAGT, per germline. V lost 5 bases, J lost 2 bases, and 6 bases stayed unmatched. The CDR3 sequence: CASSLEQGANYGYTF. The CDR3 nucleotides are TGTGCCAGCAGTCTCGAACAGGGGGCGAACTATGGCTACACCTTC.

The chain uses TRBV5-1 and TRBJ2-2; D is perhaps TRBD2 (6 bases). This CDR3 has 18 residues. CDR1 is SGHRS and CDR2 is YFSETQ in the germline V gene. Trimming stripped 4 bases from V and 4 bases from J, with 23 bases between. CDR3: CASSRGTAKMWGTGELFF. In DNA form, the CDR3 reads TGCGCCAGCAGCCGCGGGACGGCCAAAATGTGGGGCACCGGGGAGCTGTTTTTT. The full variable domain, its missing parts supplied by reference TRBV5-1 and TRBJ2-2, is KAGVTQTPRYLIKTRGQQVTLSCSPISGHRSVSWYQQTPGQGLQFLFEYFSETQRNKGNFPGRFSGRQFSNSRSEMNVSTLELGDSALYLCASSRGTAKMWGTGELFFGEGSRLTVL.

J is TRBJ2-1 and V is TRBV7-3; possibly TRBD1 for D (6 bases). V was cut by 5 bases and J by 5 bases, with 25 bases left in between. Germline V lookup: CDR1 SGHTA, CDR2 FQGTGA. The CDR3 loop spans 18 amino acids. The DNA of the CDR3 is TGTGCCAGCAGCGTTAGGGCGGTTCAAGGTACAGGGCACAATGAGCAGTTCTTC. The encoded protein is CASSVRAVQGTGHNEQFF.

This clone is a singleton in its sample. The CDR3 region has the DNA TGTGCCTGGAGTATTAATAATTCACCCCTCCACTTT. Its translation: CAWSINNSPLHF. The J gene is TRBJ1-6, the V gene TRBV30; D not resolved. CDR3 length: 12 amino acids. Trimming took off 2 bases at V and 5 bases at J, with 4 bases between the two ends. Germline CDR1 is GTSNPN and CDR2 is SVGIG (reference sequence).

This clone is classed as medium-sized (0.01 to 0.1%). V gene TRBV7-8 combines with J gene TRBJ1-6; 8 bases align to TRBD1. The germline V gene has CDR1 SGHVS and CDR2 FQNEAQ. CDR3 length equals 16 residues. V was clipped by 4 bases and J by 9 bases; unmatched bases: 11. This CDR3 is CASSSPDRDGLSPLHF. CDR3 nucleotides: TGTGCCAGCAGCTCTCCGGACAGGGACGGTCTTTCACCCCTCCACTTT.

The chain has TRBV6-1 and TRBJ2-5; TRBD2 agrees at 8 bases. V trimming: 8 bases; J trimming: 2 bases; junction bases outside the gene matches: 7. From germline, CDR1 is MNHNS and CDR2 SASEGT. This CDR3 region has 14 residues. In DNA, the CDR3 is TGTGCCAGCCTAGTGGGACTAGTACAAGAGACCCAGTACTTC. It specifies CASLVGLVQETQYF.

This chain joins TRBV7-2 and TRBJ2-3; D is tentatively TRBD1 or TRBD2 (5 bases each). The V gene lost 5 bases and the J gene lost 3 bases, with 21 bases spanning the gap. The CDR3 is made up of 17 amino acids. Germline V gene sequence: CDR1 SGHTA, CDR2 FQGNSA. The CDR3 loop reads CASSPPKSGPRTDTQYF. The DNA of the CDR3 is TGTGCCAGCAGCCCCCCCAAATCGGGACCACGAACAGATACGCAGTATTTT.

This chain joins TRBV6-1 and TRBJ2-1; D is possibly TRBD2 (6 bases). This CDR3 has 15 amino acids. Per the germline V gene, CDR1 is MNHNS and CDR2 is SASEGT. V lost 2 bases, J lost 6 bases, and 14 bases lay in between. The CDR3, as DNA: TGTGCCAGCAGTGAACTAGGCGGGATCGGCAATGAGCAGTTCTTC. Translation gives CASSELGGIGNEQFF.

V is TRBV7-8 and J is TRBJ1-4, with a weak D call TRBD1 (5 bases). Germline values: CDR1 SGHVS, CDR2 FQNEAQ. CDR3 length: 14 amino acids. Trimming cost V 6 bases and J 5 bases, with 13 bases left between them. The CDR3 sequence: CASRPLDSNEKLFF. CDR3 DNA: TGTGCCAGCAGGCCCCTTGACAGCAATGAAAAACTGTTTTTT.

The CDR3 DNA reads TGTGCTAGTGGTACGTCGGGTGGGAACACTGAAGCTTTCTTT. Its protein product is CASGTSGGNTEAFF. The chain employs TRBV12-5 and TRBJ1-1, with unresolved D. This CDR3 comprises 14 residues. V was pared by 5 bases and J by 1 base, with 11 bases between. Germline loops: CDR1 LGHNT, CDR2 FRNRAP.

The chain couples TRBV27 to TRBJ1-6; perhaps TRBD1 as D (5 bases). From germline, CDR1 is MNHEY and CDR2 SMNVEV (reference sequence). CDR3 length equals 16 residues. V lost 6 bases, J lost 0 bases, and 12 bases lay in between. The CDR3 nucleotides are TGTGCCAGCAGCCGACAGCTGAGCTCCTATAATTCACCCCTCCACTTT. This sequence encodes CASSRQLSSYNSPLHF.

The chain combines TRBV19 with TRBJ1-1; D is unclear. Germline CDR1 is LNHDA and CDR2 is SQIVND (reference sequence). This CDR3 is 14 amino acids long. V lost 3 bases and J 6 bases, leaving 14 bases between the germline ends. CDR3 amino acids: CASSIVGNIAEAFF. Written as DNA, the CDR3 is TGTGCCAGTAGTATCGTAGGGAATATTGCTGAAGCTTTCTTT.

The chain couples TRBV9 to TRBJ2-1; D might be TRBD1 or TRBD2, each matching 6 bases. Looked up from germline, CDR1 is SGDLS and CDR2 is YYNGEE. Trimming removed 2 bases at V and 4 bases at J, with 13 bases between. The CDR3 consists of 15 residues. CDR3 sequence: CASSVDRGGYNEQFF. CDR3 sequence (DNA): TGTGCCAGCAGCGTCGATCGAGGGGGGTACAATGAGCAGTTCTTC.

The rearrangement links TRBV7-2 to TRBJ2-3, with D unclear. This CDR3 spans 15 amino acids. V lost 1 base, J lost 7 bases, and 15 bases lay in between. Germline V CDR1 and CDR2: SGHTA, FQGNSA. This CDR3 is CASSLGLGFRNTQYF. The CDR3 coding sequence is TGTGCCAGCAGCTTAGGGCTGGGGTTTAGGAATACGCAGTATTTT.

This chain uses TRBV7-3 with TRBJ1-1, with D tentatively TRBD1 (6 bases). Trimming shortened V by 8 bases and J by 6 bases, and 16 bases separated the two germline ends. The germline CDR1 and CDR2 sequences are SGHTA and FQGTGA. This CDR3 contains 13 residues. The CDR3 bases are TGTGCCAGCGGGGAAAGGGGGATAGCTGAAGCTTTCTTT. Amino acids: CASGERGIAEAFF. The entire variable domain, with the rest obtained from reference TRBV7-3 and TRBJ1-1, is as follows: GAGVSQTPSNKVTEKGKYVELRCDPISGHTALYWYRQSLGQGPEFLIYFQGTGAADDSGLPNDRFFAVRPEGSVSTLKIQRTERGDSAVYLCASGERGIAEAFFGQGTRLTVV.

V usage is TRBV5-8 and J usage is TRBJ1-6, with 8 bases fitting TRBD1. V was clipped by 5 bases and J by 7 bases; unmatched bases: 8. From germline, CDR1 is SGHTS and CDR2 YDEGEE. The CDR3 contains 15 residues. The CDR3 is CASRIWTGSNSPLHF. The CDR3 nucleotides read TGTGCCAGCAGGATATGGACAGGGAGCAATTCACCCCTCCACTTT.

The gene calls are TRBV5-5 and TRBJ1-6; D is uncertain. Trimming took 0 bases from V and 11 from J, leaving 3 bases between them. The CDR3 loop spans 11 amino acids. Germline V gene lookup returns CDR1 SGHKS and CDR2 YYEKEE (reference sequence). The CDR3 DNA follows: TGTGCCAGCAGCTTGGGGGCACCCCTCCACTTT. It encodes CASSLGAPLHF. Filled out from reference TRBV5-5 and TRBJ1-6, the complete variable domain reads DAGVTQSPTHLIKTRGQQVTLRCSPISGHKSVSWYQQVLGQGPQFIFQYYEKEERGRGNFPDRFSARQFPNYSSELNVNALLLGDSALYLCASSLGAPLHFGNGTRLTVT.

This clone was counted only a few times. V and J are TRBV7-7 and TRBJ1-5, with D tentatively TRBD1 (5 bases). V was cut by 1 base and J by 3 bases, with 13 bases left in between. Germline V gene data show CDR1 as SSHAT and CDR2 as FNYEAQ (reference sequence). The CDR3 consists of 16 residues. CDR3 nucleotide sequence: TGTGCCAGCAGCTTAGGGAAGGGACGGTTCAATCAGCCCCAGCATTTT. As protein: CASSLGKGRFNQPQHF.

The gene calls are TRBV29-1 and TRBJ1-2; no clear D. The V and J ends lost 7 bases and 1 base respectively, with 7 bases between them. The CDR3 is 11 residues long. Germline CDR1 and CDR2: SQVTM and ANQGSEA. The CDR3 here is CSATVNYGYTF. CDR3 nucleotide sequence: TGCAGCGCTACAGTTAACTATGGCTACACCTTC.

This chain connects TRBV2 to TRBJ2-5, with 10 bases matching TRBD2. The germline V gene encodes CDR1 SNHLY and CDR2 FYNNEI. V lost 2 bases, J lost 1 base, and 10 bases stayed unmatched. This CDR3 spans 18 amino acids. CDR3 sequence reads: CASSEWASGGLRQETQYF. The CDR3 nucleotides read TGTGCCAGCAGTGAATGGGCTAGCGGGGGCCTCCGCCAAGAGACCCAGTACTTC.

The chain combines TRBV6-4 with TRBJ1-2; no firm D call. This CDR3 spans 14 amino acids. CDR1 is MRHNA, CDR2 SNTAGT, per germline. V lost 0 bases to trimming and J lost 7 bases, with 12 bases between them. The CDR3 loop reads CASSDSAKALGYTF. CDR3 sequence (DNA): TGTGCCAGCAGTGACTCGGCGAAGGCCCTTGGCTACACCTTC.

This rearrangement joins TRBV15 to TRBJ1-6, with a weak D call TRBD1 (6 bases). Trimming pared 4 bases from V and 7 bases from J, leaving 8 bases between. Germline values: CDR1 LNHNV, CDR2 YYDKDF (reference sequence). This CDR3 spans 13 amino acids. The CDR3 nucleotides read TGTGCCACCAGCAACGGACAGAATTCACCCCTCCACTTT. This gives the protein CATSNGQNSPLHF.